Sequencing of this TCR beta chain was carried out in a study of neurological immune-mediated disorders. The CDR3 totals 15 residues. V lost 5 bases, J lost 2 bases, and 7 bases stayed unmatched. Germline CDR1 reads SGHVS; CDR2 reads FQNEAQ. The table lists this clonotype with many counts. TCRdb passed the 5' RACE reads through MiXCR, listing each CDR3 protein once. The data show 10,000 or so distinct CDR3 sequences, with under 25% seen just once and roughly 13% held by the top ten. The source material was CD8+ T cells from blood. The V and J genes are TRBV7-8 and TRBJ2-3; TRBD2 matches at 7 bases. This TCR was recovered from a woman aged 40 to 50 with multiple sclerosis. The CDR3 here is CASSTRAGLTDTQYF. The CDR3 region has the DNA TGTGCCAGCAGCACCCGAGCGGGGCTCACAGATACGCAGTATTTT. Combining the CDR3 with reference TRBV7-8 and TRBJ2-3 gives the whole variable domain GAGVSQSPRYKVAKRGQDVALRCDPISGHVSLFWYQQALGQGPEFLTYFQNEAQLDKSGLPSDRFFAERPEGSVSTLKIQRTQQEDSAVYLCASSTRAGLTDTQYFGPGTRLTVL.